This paragraph covers one T cell receptor beta chain sequence. The entry originates in a study of T cell clones after liver transplantation. On the study more broadly: Patients counted as tolerant after at least one year off all immunosuppression, enzymes not exceeding twice normal.

The protocol was immunoSEQ multiplex PCR, while the TCRdb copy is restricted to in-frame clones and leaves out a portion. Found here are roughly 65,000 clones, 85% to 95% of them singletons; the top ten hold roughly 0.98%. Unstimulated PBMCs were sorted into CD3+CD4+ and CD3+CD8+ populations. This CDR3 has 14 residues. Germline V lookup: CDR1 KGHSH, CDR2 LQKENI. V was trimmed by 0 bases and J by 5 bases, leaving 10 bases between them. Sequencing used CD4+ T cells from blood, obtained roughly 25 months after liver transplant. V gene TRBV18 combines with J gene TRBJ1-1; no firm D call. This receptor was obtained from a human patient who received a liver transplant. Some T cells may have originated in the graft donor. The CDR3 DNA sequence: TGTGCCAGCTCACCACCGCCGGGCAATACTGAAGCTTTCTTT. Its translation is CASSPPPGNTEAFF.